This TCR beta chain is from a study of siplizumab effects on memory and regulatory T cells. Study-level results: The diversity of naive T cells seemed greater than that of memory cells, and their alloresponse contribution seemed major. Sequences that were alloreactive and traceable to unstimulated CD4+ memory cells were significantly reduced by siplizumab. Proliferating clones, CD4+ or CD8+, lacked an assignable naive or memory phenotype in roughly 75-96% of cases.

To note about this clone: What it binds is unknown.

The CDR3 has 17 amino acids. Per germline, CDR1 MGHRA and CDR2 YSYEKL. Germline trimming cut 3 bases from V and 0 bases from J; bases unmatched to any gene: 8. About 10^5 TCR templates were assayed per sample. The table came from immunoSEQ multiplex PCR; TCRdb's copy has only in-frame clones and leaves some out. The profile covers 95,000 to 100,000 clones, with around nine tenths appearing a single time and around 12% taken by the ten largest. The sample was non-Treg CD4+ T cells sorted from blood. The genes are TRBV4-1 and TRBJ2-1; 7 positions agree with TRBD2. The clonotype comes from a human donor in good health. CDR3 nucleotides: TGCGCCAGCAGCCACCTACGGACTAGGAGCTCCTACAATGAGCAGTTCTTC. It is translated as CASSHLRTRSSYNEQFF.